The 25 T cell receptor beta chains below all came from one sample that was sequenced in a study of T-cell memory formation after mild COVID-19. TCRdb analysed the 5' RACE reads with MiXCR anew, one entry per CDR3 protein. Found here are roughly 350,000 distinct CDR3 sequences, under 30% of them singletons; the top ten hold 13%. Sequencing used PBMCs or a T cell subset sorted from them (not recorded which). The receptors derive from an adult woman who had mild COVID-19 (a few samples of this study predate the infection). Cell type and time point are not known.

Only a few counts were recorded for this clonotype. The chain is built from TRBV24-1 and TRBJ2-3; D not certain. Looked up from germline, CDR1 is KGHDR and CDR2 is SFDVKD. The CDR3 extends over 17 amino acids. Between the trimmed V and J ends, which lost 1 base and 0 bases, there was a span of 13 bases. CDR3 sequence (DNA): TGTGCCACCAGTGATTTAAAGGGTATTCGGAGCACAGATACGCAGTATTTT. It translates to CATSDLKGIRSTDTQYF.

V is TRBV10-3 and J is TRBJ2-2; TRBD2 might be the D (7 bases). Germline CDR1 and CDR2: ENHRY and SYGVKD. The germline V and J ends were trimmed by 11 bases and 4 bases, with 14 bases remaining between them. There are 13 residues in the CDR3. The CDR3 sequence: CAARGASTGELFF. CDR3 nucleotides: TGTGCCGCCCGGGGGGCTAGCACCGGGGAGCTGTTTTTT.

V and J are TRBV11-1 and TRBJ2-7, with D perhaps TRBD1 (5 bases). With 4 bases removed from V and 4 bases from J, the gap between germline ends came to 14 bases. CDR1 is SGHAT, CDR2 FQDESV, per germline (reference sequence). The length of the CDR3 is 14 residues. The CDR3 loop reads CASSSGNTEYEQYF. CDR3 DNA: TGTGCCAGCAGCTCAGGGAATACAGAGTACGAGCAGTACTTC.

J is TRBJ1-5 and V is TRBV7-8; D remains ambiguous. Germline CDR1 and CDR2: SGHVS and FQNEAQ. CDR3 length: 17 residues. V was clipped by 2 bases and J by 0 bases, with 14 bases between them. CDR3 in amino acids: CASSLFTAPNSNQPQHF. The DNA of the CDR3 is TGTGCCAGCAGCTTATTCACAGCCCCGAATAGCAATCAGCCCCAGCATTTT.

V is TRBV27 and J is TRBJ2-1; possibly TRBD2 for D (6 bases). V lost 2 bases and J 4 bases, leaving 18 bases between the germline ends. Germline loops: CDR1 MNHEY, CDR2 SMNVEV (reference sequence). CDR3 size: 17 residues. This CDR3 is CASSLIGSQGGYNEQFF. The DNA of the CDR3 is TGTGCCAGCAGTTTAATAGGCTCCCAGGGAGGATACAATGAGCAGTTCTTC.

The CDR3 reads CASSLVSGTGAYEQYF. The DNA of the CDR3 is TGCGCCAGCAGCTTGGTATCTGGGACAGGGGCCTACGAGCAGTACTTC. This rearrangement joins TRBV5-1 to TRBJ2-7; 10 bases match TRBD1. From germline, CDR1 is SGHRS and CDR2 YFSETQ. Trimming took 0 bases from V and 2 from J; bases not matched to a gene: 5. CDR3 length: 16 amino acids.

This chain joins TRBV6-2 or TRBV6-3 and TRBJ2-3; D possibly corresponds to TRBD1 (6 bases). Germline CDR1 is MNHEY and CDR2 is SVGEGT. The V gene lost 7 bases and the J gene lost 6 bases, with 20 bases spanning the gap. CDR3 size: 15 residues. The CDR3 spells CASMGHSPGLDTQYF. DNA of the CDR3: TGTGCCAGCATGGGACACTCCCCGGGATTGGATACGCAGTATTTT.

This chain joins TRBV20-1 and TRBJ1-6; TRBD1 might be the D (6 bases). The V end was cut by 3 bases, the J end by 7 bases, with 10 bases between. The CDR3 is made up of 13 amino acids. Germline V CDR1 and CDR2: DFQATT, SNEGSKA (reference sequence). CDR3 amino acids: CSASQGTNSPLHF. CDR3 sequence (DNA): TGCAGTGCTAGTCAGGGGACGAATTCACCCCTCCACTTT.

The J gene is TRBJ1-1, the V gene TRBV6-2 or TRBV6-3; TRBD1 aligns across 7 bases. CDR1 and CDR2 (germline): MNHEY, SVGEGT. The CDR3 spans 20 residues. Germline trimming cut 2 bases from V and 1 base from J; bases unmatched to any gene: 19. CDR3 sequence: CASSYPWTGFMGPSNTEAFF. DNA for the CDR3: TGTGCCAGCAGTTACCCCTGGACAGGATTTATGGGACCATCGAACACTGAAGCTTTCTTT.

This clonotype was observed a few times. The chain employs TRBV28 and TRBJ2-1, with 9 positions matching TRBD2. The CDR3 is 14 residues long. V shed 3 bases, J shed 6 bases, and the junction held 3 bases outside the gene matches. Germline V gives CDR1 MDHEN, CDR2 SYDVKM. Here the CDR3 DNA reads TGTGCCAGCAGTTTCGAACTAGCGGGCAATGAGCAGTTCTTC. As protein: CASSFELAGNEQFF.

The chain employs TRBV9 and TRBJ2-3; tentatively, D is TRBD2 (6 bases). Per germline, CDR1 SGDLS and CDR2 YYNGEE. The CDR3 spans 15 residues. V lost 3 bases and J 3 bases, leaving 14 bases between the germline ends. The CDR3: CASSGEASATDTQYF. The DNA for the CDR3 is TGTGCCAGCAGCGGAGAGGCTAGCGCAACAGATACGCAGTATTTT.

The V gene is TRBV5-1, the J gene TRBJ1-1; 8 nucleotides agree with TRBD1. Trimming at V came to 4 bases and at J to 8 bases, leaving 4 bases not matched to a gene. CDR1 SGHRS and CDR2 YFSETQ come from the germline V gene. This CDR3 has 12 residues. The CDR3 here is CASSMTGVEAFF. CDR3 bases: TGCGCCAGCAGCATGACAGGGGTCGAAGCTTTCTTT. The full variable domain, its missing parts supplied by reference TRBV5-1 and TRBJ1-1, is KAGVTQTPRYLIKTRGQQVTLSCSPISGHRSVSWYQQTPGQGLQFLFEYFSETQRNKGNFPGRFSGRQFSNSRSEMNVSTLELGDSALYLCASSMTGVEAFFGQGTRLTVV.

This clonotype was detected a few times. V and J are TRBV6-6 and TRBJ2-7; 8 positions agree with TRBD1. CDR3 length equals 16 residues. The junction had 4 bases not matched to a gene; V was cut back by 0 bases and J by 0 bases. Germline values: CDR1 MNHNY, CDR2 SVGAGI (reference sequence). The CDR3 DNA follows: TGTGCCAGCAGTTACTCTGGACAGGGTTACTCCTACGAGCAGTACTTC. Protein: CASSYSGQGYSYEQYF.

The chain joins TRBV6-5 to TRBJ2-5; possibly TRBD1 or TRBD2 for D (5 bases each). The germline gives CDR1 MNHEY, CDR2 SVGAGI. The V and J ends lost 5 bases and 4 bases respectively, with 26 bases between them. The CDR3 sequence is 18 residues long. CDR3 region: CASSLWGISEGVRETQYF. CDR3 DNA: TGTGCCAGCAGTCTCTGGGGGATATCGGAAGGAGTGCGAGAGACCCAGTACTTC.

The chain employs TRBV4-3 and TRBJ2-7; a weak D match, TRBD1 (6 bases). V lost 0 bases to trimming and J lost 6 bases, with 12 bases between them. Per germline, CDR1 LGHNA and CDR2 YSLEER. The CDR3 consists of 14 residues. The CDR3 reads CASSQDLTGPEQYF. DNA of the CDR3: TGCGCCAGCAGCCAAGATCTCACAGGGCCCGAGCAGTACTTC.

This clonotype was counted many times. The chain is built from TRBV12-3 or TRBV12-4 and TRBJ2-3, with TRBD1 identical over 8 bases. The CDR3 covers 12 residues. The ends lost 6 bases at V and 5 bases at J; junction bases unmatched: 1. The CDR3 loop is CASSGTGDTQYF. In nucleotides, the CDR3 is TGTGCCAGCAGCGGGACAGGAGATACGCAGTATTTT.

The rearrangement joins TRBV20-1 to TRBJ2-4, with 12 nucleotides matching TRBD2. Germline loops: CDR1 DFQATT, CDR2 SNEGSKA (reference sequence). The CDR3 loop spans 15 amino acids. V gave up 3 bases and J gave up 2 bases; unmatched junction bases: 2. The CDR3 bases are TGCAGTGCTAGGGGACTAGCGGGTACCAAAAACATTCAGTACTTC. This sequence encodes CSARGLAGTKNIQYF.

As to this clonotype: A junction boundary mismatches the germline segment, possibly from a read error. The chain has TRBV3-1 and TRBJ1-3, with D unclear. The CDR3 covers 14 residues. Germline V gives CDR1 LGHDT, CDR2 YNNKEL (reference sequence). The CDR3 is CASSQGDRGKTIYF. DNA for the CDR3: TGTGCCAGCAGCCAAGGCGATAGAGGAAAAACCATATATTTT.

J is TRBJ1-5 and V is TRBV3-1; D is undetermined. Between the trimmed V and J ends, which lost 1 base and 3 bases, there was a span of 7 bases. The CDR3 has 14 amino acids. CDR1 and CDR2 (germline): LGHDT, YNNKEL (reference sequence). The CDR3 spells CASSQGPTNQPQHF. DNA for the CDR3: TGTGCCAGCAGCCAAGGCCCTACCAATCAGCCCCAGCATTTT.

This chain connects TRBV5-6 to TRBJ1-1; tentative D call: TRBD1 (5 bases). The CDR3 loop spans 15 amino acids. Trimming shortened V by 4 bases and J by 1 base, and 14 bases separated the two germline ends. Germline CDR1 is SGHDT and CDR2 is YYEEEE. The CDR3 nucleotides are TGTGCCAGCAGCCTCCGTGGGGGGAAGAACACTGAAGCTTTCTTT. Amino acid sequence: CASSLRGGKNTEAFF.

J is TRBJ2-1 and V is TRBV20-1; no reliable D call. The CDR3 is 12 residues long. CDR1 is DFQATT and CDR2 is SNEGSKA in the germline V gene (reference sequence). V lost 5 bases to trimming and J lost 1 base, with 6 bases between them. In DNA form, the CDR3 reads TGCAGTGCTGGCACGTCCTACAATGAGCAGTTCTTC. Protein product: CSAGTSYNEQFF.

This sequence joins TRBV5-5 and TRBJ2-7; no reliable D call. The CDR3 totals 13 residues. CDR1 is SGHKS and CDR2 is YYEKEE in the germline V gene (reference sequence). The V end was cut by 4 bases, the J end by 2 bases, with 10 bases between. The CDR3 bases are TGTGCCAGCAGCCCCGGCGTCGCCTACGAGCAGTACTTC. Protein: CASSPGVAYEQYF.

The genes are TRBV18 and TRBJ1-2, with D tentatively TRBD1 (6 bases). The germline gives CDR1 KGHSH, CDR2 LQKENI. CDR3 size: 13 residues. Trimming stripped 8 bases from V and 7 bases from J, with 17 bases between. Written as DNA, the CDR3 is TGTGCCAGCGGGGGGCTTGTCCCCTCTGGCTACACCTTC. It encodes CASGGLVPSGYTF.

The chain combines TRBV6-6 with TRBJ1-2; tentative D call: TRBD1 (5 bases). The CDR3 covers 16 residues. V lost 0 bases, J lost 4 bases, and 15 bases lay in between. Germline V gives CDR1 MNHNY, CDR2 SVGAGI (reference sequence). The CDR3 DNA sequence: TGTGCCAGCAGTTACTCCGGGGGTCTGGGTGGCTATGGCTACACCTTC. Its translation is CASSYSGGLGGYGYTF.

The chain uses TRBV2 and TRBJ2-7; 9 nucleotides align to TRBD2. The V gene's germline CDR1 is SNHLY and CDR2 FYNNEI. The trim removed 3 bases at V and 2 bases at J, leaving 5 bases unmatched. The CDR3 runs 15 residues. The CDR3 loop reads CASSDIAGVTYEQYF. The CDR3 DNA sequence: TGTGCCAGCAGTGATATAGCGGGAGTGACCTACGAGCAGTACTTC.